This TCR beta chain was profiled in a study of cytomegalovirus exposure and HLA in healthy donors. Study-level background: Clustering assigned about 76% of the approximately 370 genotyped donors to the Caucasian-associated ancestry cluster. Study results and caveats: Reported findings show TCR beta sequences accurately forecast HLA-A and HLA-B alleles in most subjects. TRBV6-2, TRBV6-3 and some other V segments were excluded as indistinguishable. Per a prior analysis, the majority of TCR beta V segments were productive roughly 87% or roughly 30% of the time.

As for this clone: Its specificity is not known.

CDR1 is SGDLS and CDR2 is YYNGEE in the germline V gene. Trimming stripped 6 bases from V and 1 base from J, with 16 bases between. The CDR3 covers 15 residues. A multiplex PCR was run with 60 Vbeta primers and 13 Jbeta primers. Some clones are missing from TCRdb's copy, which holds only in-frame ones; the method was immunoSEQ multiplex PCR. Of approximately 130,000 clones listed, 75% to 90% are singletons. The TCR originated in a young woman in good health and CMV-seropositive. Material for sequencing was PBMCs. J is TRBJ2-5 and V is TRBV9; tentatively, D is TRBD2 (7 bases). The CDR3 region has the DNA TGTGCCAGCACCCCCTCGGGGGGCACCCAAGAGACCCAGTACTTC. Translating gives CASTPSGGTQETQYF.